This T cell receptor (beta chain) was sequenced in a study of HIV-infected children after antiretroviral therapy interruption. RNA-based 3' RACE libraries used unique molecular identifiers. In TCRdb, the 3' RACE reads were re-called with MiXCR into one record per CDR3 protein. There are about 89,000 distinct CDR3 sequences in the sample; about 7.2% occur only once, and 1.1% lies in the top ten. The CDR3 is made up of 13 amino acids. Trimming pared 5 bases from V and 5 bases from J, leaving 13 bases between. CDR1 is SGHTA, CDR2 FQGNSA, per germline. Treatment of the sample: PENTA 11 planned treatment interruption arm or continuous ART arm. This clonotype occurred a few times.

The chain couples TRBV7-2 to TRBJ2-7; D remains unclear. The sequence was collected from a pool of human donors with HIV. The sequencing used CD45RA+ CD4+ T cells from PBMCs, pooled from several time points, collected from a donor given antiretroviral therapy, either interrupted or continuous. Specified subset: naive CD4+ CD45RA+ CD45RO- T cells. The DNA for the CDR3 is TGTGCCAGCAGCCTCCCCTTCTGGCACGAGCAGTACTTC. Its translation is CASSLPFWHEQYF.